This TCR beta chain is drawn from a study of blood T cell repertoires in COVID-19. Study overall: Samples taken during acute and convalescent COVID-19 were collected in the United States, Italy and Spain. PBMCs, B-cell-depleted T cells, or T cells provided the cDNA or gDNA that made up the material.

Per the original data handling: Amplified reference gene primers provided the basis for estimating nucleated cell counts. Assay: immunoSEQ multiplex PCR; the TCRdb copy retains only in-frame clones and omits some. The V and J calls and clone size come from that table; D and trimming were worked out from the DNA. This repertoire shows 100,000 to 150,000 clones, 60% to 85% found once; its top ten account for 5% to 8%. CDR3 size: 14 residues. CDR1 and CDR2 (germline): SEHNR, FQNEAQ (reference sequence). J lost 1 base, V lost 5 bases, and 2 bases had no gene match. The sequenced sample was peripheral blood. This chain joins TRBV7-9 and TRBJ1-5, with 7 bases fitting TRBD1. The clonotype originates from a man between 65 and 85 years old with acute or convalescent COVID-19. As DNA, the CDR3 is TGTGCCAGCAGCATGGGACAGAGCAATCAGCCCCAGCATTTT. This encodes CASSMGQSNQPQHF. Variable domain in full (rest from reference TRBV7-9 and TRBJ1-5): DTGVSQNPRHKITKRGQNVTFRCDPISEHNRLYWYRQTLGQGPEFLTYFQNEAQLEKSRLLSDRFSAERPKGSFSTLEIQRTEQGDSAMYLCASSMGQSNQPQHFGDGTRLSIL.